Following are 29 T cell receptor beta chains from one sample sequenced in a study of STAT3 mutations in large granular lymphocyte leukemia. Study-wide points: In T-cell large granular lymphocyte leukemia, about half of patients showed multiple immunodominant subclonotypes.

Sequencing used immunoSEQ multiplex PCR; TCRdb keeps in-frame clones, though not all of them. Altogether roughly 14,000 clones are present, around 90% being singletons, with the ten largest covering under 9%. Their cognate antigens are unknown. Material for sequencing was peripheral blood mononuclear cells. These receptors were collected from a woman in her forties or fifties with T-cell large granular lymphocyte leukemia. Some clones in this sample may be carry-over from other donors' samples.

The gene calls are TRBV5-4 and TRBJ2-2, with 10 bases aligning to TRBD2. The CDR3 is 17 residues long. Per the germline V gene, CDR1 is SGHNT and CDR2 is YYREEE (reference sequence). Trimming removed 0 bases from V and 2 bases from J; junction bases left unmatched: 4. The CDR3 DNA sequence: TGTGCCAGCAGCTTGGTTCGACTAGCGGGCAACACCGGGGAGCTGTTTTTT. Translating gives CASSLVRLAGNTGELFF.

The chain carries TRBV5-1 and TRBJ2-7; D remains unclear. This CDR3 has 12 residues. Germline V CDR1 and CDR2: SGHRS, YFSETQ. Trimming left V 7 bases short and J 2 bases short, with 10 bases between. The CDR3 reads CASQQDPYEQYF. The CDR3, as DNA: TGCGCCAGCCAGCAGGACCCCTACGAGCAGTACTTC.

The gene calls are TRBV30 and TRBJ1-5, with D unresolved. CDR3 length: 15 residues. V was clipped by 7 bases and J by 4 bases, with 20 bases between them. Germline assignment: CDR1 GTSNPN and CDR2 SVGIG (reference sequence). Written as DNA, the CDR3 is TGTGCCTCTTCCAAAGGAGGAGCTCCTAATCAGCCCCAGCATTTT. Translated: CASSKGGAPNQPQHF. The variable domain in full, completed from reference TRBV30 and TRBJ1-5, reads SQTIHQWPATLVQPVGSPLSLECTVEGTSNPNLYWYRQAAGRGLQLLFYSVGIGQISSEVPQNLSASRPQDRQFILSSKKLLLSDSGFYLCASSKGGAPNQPQHFGDGTRLSIL.

The V gene is TRBV27, the J gene TRBJ2-5, with D possibly TRBD2 on 6 matching bases. Germline V gene lookup returns CDR1 MNHEY and CDR2 SMNVEV (reference sequence). The CDR3 totals 15 residues. The germline V and J ends were trimmed by 5 bases and 4 bases, with 17 bases remaining between them. In DNA form, the CDR3 reads TGTGCCAGCAGTGATTCGGGGACTCCGCCAGAGACCCAGTACTTC. Its translation is CASSDSGTPPETQYF.

This clone showed up just once. The V gene is TRBV5-1, the J gene TRBJ2-4; possibly TRBD1 or TRBD2 for D (6 bases each). The V gene's germline CDR1 is SGHRS and CDR2 YFSETQ. CDR3 length: 15 residues. The V end lost 4 bases, the J end lost 6 bases, and 17 bases lay between the germline ends. The CDR3 coding sequence is TGCGCCAGCAGCCGGGCTTTAGGGGGAGGAAACATTCAGTACTTC. Translation: CASSRALGGGNIQYF.

The chain carries TRBV2 and TRBJ2-7; TRBD1 is a possible D gene (5 bases). The CDR3 spans 12 residues. Germline-derived CDR1 and CDR2 are SNHLY and FYNNEI. V lost 5 bases and J 7 bases, leaving 12 bases between the germline ends. The CDR3 DNA reads as TGTGCCAGCAGTCGGTTAGCAGGGGAGCAGTACTTC. Its protein is CASSRLAGEQYF.

The rearrangement uses TRBV18 and TRBJ2-7; tentative D call: TRBD2 (5 bases). With 4 bases removed from V and 4 bases from J, the gap between germline ends came to 11 bases. The CDR3 is 13 amino acids. Germline V CDR1 and CDR2: KGHSH, LQKENI. In DNA, the CDR3 is TGTGCCAGCTCACTAGCTAGCTCTTACGAGCAGTACTTC. It is translated as CASSLASSYEQYF.

The chain is built from TRBV28 and TRBJ1-1; no clear D. Per germline, CDR1 MDHEN and CDR2 SYDVKM. Trimming shortened V by 3 bases and J by 1 base, and 9 bases separated the two germline ends. The CDR3 is made up of 14 amino acids. CDR3 sequence (DNA): TGTGCCAGCAGTTTTCGGGTTGGGAACACTGAAGCTTTCTTT. As protein: CASSFRVGNTEAFF.

CDR3 nucleotides: TGTGCCAGCAGCTTTGCTGGGCCAACTAATGAAAAACTGTTTTTT. Its translation: CASSFAGPTNEKLFF. The chain recombines TRBV5-4 with TRBJ1-4; D gene unclear. Trimming cost V 2 bases and J 0 bases, with 8 bases left between them. Germline values: CDR1 SGHNT, CDR2 YYREEE (reference sequence). This CDR3 region has 15 residues.

The V and J genes are TRBV9 and TRBJ1-1; TRBD1 is a possible D gene (6 bases). The CDR3 has 15 residues. CDR1 and CDR2 (germline): SGDLS, YYNGEE. Trimming removed 1 base from V and 3 bases from J, with 13 bases in between. CDR3 bases: TGTGCCAGCAGCGTAAATCCGGGGGCGGACACTGAAGCTTTCTTT. Amino acid sequence: CASSVNPGADTEAFF.

The chain uses TRBV29-1 and TRBJ1-4; TRBD1 matches 9 bases. Germline V CDR1 and CDR2: SQVTM, ANQGSEA. Trimming removed 7 bases from V and 8 bases from J; junction bases left unmatched: 5. The CDR3 is 12 amino acids. CDR3 in amino acids: CSGGQGGEKLFF. CDR3 DNA: TGCAGCGGGGGACAGGGAGGGGAAAAACTGTTTTTT. Combining the CDR3 with reference TRBV29-1 and TRBJ1-4 gives the whole variable domain SAVISQKPSRDICQRGTSLTIQCQVDSQVTMMFWYRQQPGQSLTLIATANQGSEATYESGFVIDKFPISRPNLTFSTLTVSNMSPEDSSIYLCSGGQGGEKLFFGSGTQLSVL.

The V call is TRBV6-6, the J call TRBJ2-7, with 13 bases matching TRBD2. Germline V gene sequence: CDR1 MNHNY, CDR2 SVGAGI (reference sequence). CDR3 size: 15 residues. With 6 bases clipped from V and 2 bases from J, the junction kept 4 bases outside the gene matches. CDR3 bases: TGTGCCAGCAGATCCGGGACTAGCGGGGCCTACGAGCAGTACTTC. It yields the protein CASRSGTSGAYEQYF.

The V and J genes are TRBV9 and TRBJ2-3, with 8 bases lining up with TRBD2. The trim removed 5 bases at V and 6 bases at J, leaving 8 bases unmatched. The CDR3 runs 14 residues. CDR1 is SGDLS and CDR2 is YYNGEE in the germline V gene. CDR3 region: CASRAGGGSDTQYF. The CDR3 DNA is TGTGCCAGCAGGGCGGGAGGAGGTTCCGATACGCAGTATTTT.

This clone was counted once. This chain uses TRBV19 with TRBJ2-7, with TRBD1 identical over 9 bases. The CDR3 contains 14 residues. Trimming took 9 bases from V and 1 from J; bases not matched to a gene: 7. The germline V gene has CDR1 LNHDA and CDR2 SQIVND (reference sequence). CDR3 nucleotide sequence: TGTGCCAGCACCGGGACAGGGCTATCCTACGAGCAGTACTTC. Translating it yields CASTGTGLSYEQYF. The entire variable domain, with the rest obtained from reference TRBV19 and TRBJ2-7, is as follows: DGGITQSPKYLFRKEGQNVTLSCEQNLNHDAMYWYRQDPGQGLRLIYYSQIVNDFQKGDIAEGYSVSREKKESFPLTVTSAQKNPTAFYLCASTGTGLSYEQYFGPGTRLTVT.

The chain uses TRBV29-1 and TRBJ2-1; tentatively, D is TRBD1 or TRBD2 (5 bases each). Trimming took 4 bases from V and 7 from J, leaving 20 bases between them. The germline gives CDR1 SQVTM, CDR2 ANQGSEA. The CDR3 consists of 15 residues. The CDR3 sequence is CSVGAKGIRENEQFF. DNA of the CDR3: TGCAGCGTTGGGGCGAAGGGGATAAGGGAGAATGAGCAGTTCTTC.

The count of this clone is one. The chain links TRBV19 to TRBJ2-7; 10 positions agree with TRBD2. The CDR3 contains 15 residues. CDR1 LNHDA and CDR2 SQIVND come from the germline V gene (reference sequence). The ends lost 0 bases at V and 3 bases at J; junction bases unmatched: 2. The CDR3 protein is CASSIDTSGIYEQYF. In DNA, the CDR3 is TGTGCCAGTAGTATAGACACTAGCGGGATCTACGAGCAGTACTTC.

The chain employs TRBV5-4 and TRBJ2-5; 9 bases agree with TRBD1. The germline V gene has CDR1 SGHNT and CDR2 YYREEE (reference sequence). CDR3 length equals 16 residues. V lost 1 base and J lost 4; bases outside the gene matches: 8. CDR3 DNA: TGTGCCAGCAGCTTGTCCGGGACAGGGTGGGGAGAGACCCAGTACTTC. This translates into CASSLSGTGWGETQYF.

The chain joins TRBV5-1 to TRBJ2-7, with TRBD1 matching 7 bases. The CDR3 has 16 residues. V lost 0 bases and J lost 4; bases outside the gene matches: 10. The germline V gene has CDR1 SGHRS and CDR2 YFSETQ. The DNA of the CDR3 is TGCGCCAGCAGCTTGGGGCTAAGGGACAGAAAGTACGAGCAGTACTTC. Protein sequence: CASSLGLRDRKYEQYF.

The chain employs TRBV6-6 and TRBJ1-5; a weak D match, TRBD1 (6 bases). The V gene lost 2 bases and the J gene lost 5 bases, with 10 bases spanning the gap. Germline values: CDR1 MNHNY, CDR2 SVGAGI (reference sequence). This CDR3 comprises 14 residues. In nucleotides, the CDR3 is TGTGCCAGCAGTTACACAGGGACCTATCAGCCCCAGCATTTT. Protein product: CASSYTGTYQPQHF.

The V call is TRBV5-1, the J call TRBJ2-7; no reliable D call. Per germline, CDR1 SGHRS and CDR2 YFSETQ. CDR3 length equals 15 residues. The V end lost 0 bases, the J end lost 3 bases, and 13 bases lay between the germline ends. CDR3 sequence reads: CASSLANLGIYEQYF. In DNA form, the CDR3 reads TGCGCCAGCAGCTTGGCCAACCTAGGGATCTACGAGCAGTACTTC.

The gene calls are TRBV18 and TRBJ2-5; D perhaps matches TRBD1 (5 bases). V gave up 1 base and J gave up 5 bases, with 8 bases separating them. The germline CDR1 and CDR2 sequences are KGHSH and LQKENI. The CDR3 runs 13 residues. The CDR3 reads CASSPQGRETQYF. DNA of the CDR3: TGTGCCAGCTCACCACAGGGGCGGGAGACCCAGTACTTC.

This chain joins TRBV18 and TRBJ2-7; 7 bases are shared with TRBD1. V was clipped by 4 bases and J by 2 bases; unmatched bases: 14. The CDR3 loop spans 17 amino acids. Germline CDR1 KGHSH, CDR2 LQKENI. CDR3 amino acids: CASSREQVTGTAYEQYF. For the CDR3, the DNA is TGTGCCAGCTCACGAGAACAGGTCACCGGGACAGCCTACGAGCAGTACTTC.

This chain connects TRBV6-5 to TRBJ1-4; unclear D gene. CDR3 size: 13 residues. CDR1 MNHEY and CDR2 SVGAGI come from the germline V gene. Trimming shortened V by 4 bases and J by 11 bases, and 14 bases separated the two germline ends. CDR3 DNA sequence: TGTGCCAGCAGTTCGCAGCTAATGAGGAAACTGTTTTTT. This codes for CASSSQLMRKLFF.

This sequence joins TRBV29-1 and TRBJ1-2, with D unresolved. Trimming removed 2 bases at V and 8 bases at J, with 12 bases between. Germline CDR1 and CDR2: SQVTM and ANQGSEA. The CDR3 extends over 12 amino acids. The CDR3 protein is CSVEREGWGYTF. The CDR3 DNA sequence: TGCAGCGTTGAAAGGGAGGGTTGGGGCTACACCTTC.

This rearrangement joins TRBV18 to TRBJ1-3; D might be TRBD1 (6 bases). The CDR3 consists of 16 residues. V shed 6 bases and J shed 3 bases, with 18 bases lying between them. Germline CDR1 reads KGHSH; CDR2 reads LQKENI. The CDR3 bases are TGTGCCAGCTCGGAAACAAAGGGACAAGATGGAAACACCATATATTTT. This encodes CASSETKGQDGNTIYF.

This sequence joins TRBV7-9 and TRBJ2-3; 14 bases agree with TRBD2. The CDR3 extends over 18 amino acids. The V segment lost 4 bases and the J segment 0 bases; nucleotides outside the gene matches: 6. The germline CDR1 and CDR2 sequences are SEHNR and FQNEAQ (reference sequence). In DNA form, the CDR3 reads TGTGCCAGCAGCTACCAGACTAGCGGGAGGGGTAGCACAGATACGCAGTATTTT. This codes for CASSYQTSGRGSTDTQYF.

This chain connects TRBV7-2 to TRBJ1-3, with 7 bases that match TRBD1. Germline V CDR1 and CDR2: SGHTA, FQGNSA. The trim removed 8 bases at V and 4 bases at J, leaving 8 bases unmatched. The CDR3 is 14 residues long. The CDR3: CASRPAGGGNTIYF. CDR3 nucleotides: TGTGCCAGCCGTCCGGCAGGGGGAGGAAACACCATATATTTT.

The V call is TRBV5-1, the J call TRBJ2-1; D might be TRBD1 (6 bases). The CDR3 loop spans 15 amino acids. The V gene's germline CDR1 is SGHRS and CDR2 YFSETQ. Trimming removed 0 bases at V and 6 bases at J, with 13 bases between. The CDR3 here is CASSLAGHLTNEQFF. In DNA form, the CDR3 reads TGCGCCAGCAGCTTGGCGGGACACCTAACCAATGAGCAGTTCTTC.

This clone occurred once. The chain carries TRBV27 and TRBJ2-7; possibly TRBD1 for D (5 bases). The germline CDR1 and CDR2 sequences are MNHEY and SMNVEV (reference sequence). V was clipped by 8 bases and J by 3 bases, with 20 bases between them. The CDR3 sequence is 15 residues long. CDR3 sequence (DNA): TGTGCCAGCGCCTGGGGCCAGGGAAATATCTACGAGCAGTACTTC. Translation: CASAWGQGNIYEQYF.